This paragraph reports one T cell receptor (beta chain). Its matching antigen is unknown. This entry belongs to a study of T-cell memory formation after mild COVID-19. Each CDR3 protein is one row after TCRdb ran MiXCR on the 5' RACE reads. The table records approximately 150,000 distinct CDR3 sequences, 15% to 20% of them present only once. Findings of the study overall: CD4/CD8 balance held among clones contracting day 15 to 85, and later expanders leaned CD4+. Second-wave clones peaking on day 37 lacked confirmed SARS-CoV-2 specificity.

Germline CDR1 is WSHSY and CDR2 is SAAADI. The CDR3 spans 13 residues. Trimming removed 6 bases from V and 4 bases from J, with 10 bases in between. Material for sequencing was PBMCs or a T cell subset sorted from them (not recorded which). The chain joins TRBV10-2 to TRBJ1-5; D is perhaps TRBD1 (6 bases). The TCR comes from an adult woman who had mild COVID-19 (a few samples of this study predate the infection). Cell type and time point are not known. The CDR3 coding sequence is TGCGCCAGCAGGGCAGGGGAAAATCAGCCCCAGCATTTT. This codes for CASRAGENQPQHF.